Listed below are T cell receptor beta chains from one sample, sequenced in a study of STAT3 mutations in large granular lymphocyte leukemia. Profiled with immunoSEQ multiplex PCR; TCRdb holds only in-frame clones, not every one. The table includes 15,000 to 19,000 clones, around 90% detected once. Sequencing input: peripheral blood mononuclear cells. The receptors stem from a woman aged 45-65 years with T-cell large granular lymphocyte leukemia. Some clones in this sample may be carry-over from other donors' samples. CDR3s include the opening cysteine and the closing phenylalanine or tryptophan. The D gene is left open where the match is weak. Only some rows state a clone size, as once, few, many or a class for expanded clones.

>14|TRBJ2-7|-|TRBV29-1|TRBD2
CSVAHGREGGEQYF
TGCAGCGTTGCCCACGGGCGGGAGGGTGGAGAGCAGTACTTC
>18|TRBJ1-5|-|TRBV5-6|TRBD1
CASSSWTGHRGSNQPQHF
TGTGCCAGCAGCTCTTGGACAGGCCATAGGGGGAGCAATCAGCCCCAGCATTTT
>13|TRBJ1-5|-|TRBV7-9|-
CASSFGVNQPQHF
TGTGCCAGCAGCTTCGGGGTCAATCAGCCCCAGCATTTT
>15|TRBJ1-1|-|TRBV5-1|TRBD1
CASSLTGQVNTEAFF
TGCGCCAGCAGCTTGACGGGACAGGTTAACACTGAAGCTTTCTTT
>13|TRBJ1-5|-|TRBV6-6|-
CASKGEGYQPQHF
TGTGCCAGTAAGGGGGAAGGATATCAGCCCCAGCATTTT
>16|TRBJ2-7|-|TRBV18|TRBD2
CASSRSGGEVGYEQYF
TGTGCCAGCTCACGAAGCGGGGGTGAAGTGGGATACGAGCAGTACTTC
>14|TRBJ2-7|once|TRBV5-4|-
CASSLAGDFYEQYF
TGTGCCAGCAGCTTGGCCGGCGATTTCTACGAGCAGTACTTC
>12|TRBJ2-3|-|TRBV7-9|-
CASSADRDTQYF
TGTGCCAGCAGCGCGGACAGAGATACGCAGTATTTT
>15|TRBJ1-2|once|TRBV7-8|TRBD1
CASSLGWGQNYGYTF
TGTGCCAGCAGCTTAGGATGGGGACAGAACTATGGCTACACCTTC
>13|TRBJ1-1|once|TRBV18|TRBD1
CASSDRGRTEAFF
TGTGCCAGCTCGGACAGGGGGCGGACTGAAGCTTTCTTT
>15|TRBJ1-4|-|TRBV28|-
CASQRPGATNEKLFF
TGTGCCAGCCAGCGACCTGGCGCAACTAATGAAAAACTGTTTTTT
>15|TRBJ2-7|-|TRBV28|TRBD2
CASSLGGEGGYEQYF
TGTGCCAGCAGTTTGGGGGGGGAGGGCGGGTACGAGCAGTACTTC
>16|TRBJ1-2|-|TRBV5-1|-
CASSLGAGSANYGYTF
TGCGCCAGCAGCTTGGGCGCAGGTTCGGCTAACTATGGCTACACCTTC
>14|TRBJ2-7|-|TRBV19|-
CASSRAGVSYEQYF
TGTGCCAGTAGTCGGGCAGGGGTCTCCTACGAGCAGTACTTC
>20|TRBJ1-5|-|TRBV6-8|-
CASRKQRKGGDGVSNQPQHF
TGTGCCAGCCGAAAACAACGAAAGGGAGGGGACGGCGTTAGCAATCAGCCCCAGCATTTT
>15|TRBJ1-1|-|TRBV6-5|-
CASKRGDRMNTEAFF
TGTGCCAGCAAAAGAGGGGACCGAATGAACACTGAAGCTTTCTTT
>12|TRBJ1-3|once|TRBV28|TRBD1
CASNRGGGAIYF
TGTGCCAGCAACAGGGGTGGAGGTGCCATATATTTT
>13|TRBJ1-1|-|TRBV4-1|-
CASSRGGGTEAFF
TGCGCCAGCAGCAGGGGAGGGGGCACTGAAGCTTTCTTT
>13|TRBJ1-5|few|TRBV18|-
CASTLIQDQPQHF
TGTGCCAGCACCCTGATACAGGATCAGCCCCAGCATTTT
>13|TRBJ2-7|once|TRBV29-1|TRBD2
CSVRAGGGYEQYF
TGCAGCGTTCGAGCGGGAGGGGGCTACGAGCAGTACTTC
>14|TRBJ2-7|-|TRBV5-1|-
CASSYEGREDEQYF
TGCGCCAGCAGCTACGAAGGACGAGAAGACGAGCAGTACTTC
>17|TRBJ1-1|-|TRBV27|-
CASRPTTDTPVNTEAFF
TGTGCCAGCAGACCAACTACCGACACCCCGGTGAACACTGAAGCTTTCTTT
>14|TRBJ2-7|-|TRBV6-5|TRBD1
CASSYLRGQYEQYF
TGTGCCAGCAGCTACCTCAGGGGGCAGTACGAGCAGTACTTC
>13|TRBJ1-2|once|TRBV5-1|TRBD1
CASSLQGNYGYTF
TGCGCCAGCAGCTTACAGGGGAACTATGGCTACACCTTC
>12|TRBJ2-2|once|TRBV7-9|-
CASSLIGGELFF
TGTGCCAGCAGCTTAATTGGCGGGGAGCTGTTTTTT
>15|TRBJ1-1|-|TRBV5-1|TRBD1
CASSLALQGGTEAFF
TGCGCCAGCAGCTTGGCTCTTCAGGGGGGGACTGAAGCTTTCTTT
>11|TRBJ2-5|-|TRBV18|-
CASSPAETQYF
TGTGCCAGCTCACCTGCCGAGACCCAGTACTTC
>17|TRBJ2-7|-|TRBV27|-
CASSFGAFRGGSYEQYF
TGTGCCAGCAGTTTCGGAGCTTTCAGGGGGGGGTCCTACGAGCAGTACTTC
>13|TRBJ1-4|once|TRBV28|-
CASSLTLSGKLFF
TGTGCCAGCAGCTTGACACTATCGGGAAAACTGTTTTTT
>14|TRBJ1-3|once|TRBV11-2|-
CASSLKSSGNTIYF
TGTGCCAGCAGCCTAAAGAGCTCTGGAAACACCATATATTTT
>15|TRBJ2-1|-|TRBV5-1|-
CASTPRAAANNEQFF
TGCGCCAGCACCCCAAGGGCAGCCGCTAACAATGAGCAGTTCTTC
>15|TRBJ1-2|-|TRBV5-4|TRBD1
CASSLVTGGRNGYTF
TGTGCCAGCAGCTTGGTTACAGGGGGGCGAAATGGCTACACCTTC
>16|TRBJ1-2|-|TRBV7-9|TRBD1
CASSRYRDREGYGYTF
TGTGCCAGCAGCCGGTACCGGGACAGGGAGGGCTATGGCTACACCTTC